This T cell receptor beta chain appears in the sequencing data of a study of CD8+CD57+ T cells in acquired aplastic anemia. With 1 base removed from V and 7 bases from J, the gap between germline ends came to 11 bases. Germline loops: CDR1 SEHNR, CDR2 FQNEAQ (reference sequence). This CDR3 is 15 amino acids long. Whoever was chosen for sequencing had shown CD8+CD57+ cell expansion by flow cytometry. The template for TCR beta VDJ and CDR3 sequence profiling was genomic DNA. TCRdb re-called the reads through MiXCR, storing one row per CDR3 protein. The sample lists about 58,000 distinct CDR3 sequences; around 50% were seen once.

The chain uses TRBV7-9 and TRBJ1-6, with D perhaps matching TRBD1 (6 bases). The receptor was derived from a human donor with aplastic anemia. Sequences were obtained from sorted CD4+, CD8+, or CD8+CD57+ T cells (not recorded which) from PBMCs. CDR3 sequence reads: CASSLETGPNSPLHF. Here the CDR3 DNA reads TGTGCCAGCAGCTTAGAAACAGGGCCCAATTCACCCCTCCACTTT.